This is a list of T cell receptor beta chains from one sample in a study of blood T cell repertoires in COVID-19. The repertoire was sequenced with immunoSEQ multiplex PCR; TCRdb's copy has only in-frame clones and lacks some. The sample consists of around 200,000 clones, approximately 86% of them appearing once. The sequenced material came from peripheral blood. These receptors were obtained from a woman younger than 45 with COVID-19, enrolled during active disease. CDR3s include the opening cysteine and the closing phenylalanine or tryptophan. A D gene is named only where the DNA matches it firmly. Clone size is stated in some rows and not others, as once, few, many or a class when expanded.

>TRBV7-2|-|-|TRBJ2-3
CASGRQGTPTDTQYF
TGTGCCAGCGGCCGGCAGGGAACCCCCACAGATACGCAGTATTTT
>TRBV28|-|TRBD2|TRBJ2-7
CATRRTSFYEQYF
TGTGCCACCCGGCGGACTAGCTTTTACGAGCAGTACTTC
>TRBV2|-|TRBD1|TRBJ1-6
CASTRDRVFSPLHF
TGTGCCAGCACCCGGGACAGGGTATTTTCACCCCTCCACTTT
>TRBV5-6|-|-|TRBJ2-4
CASSFGTLGGTKNIQYF
TGTGCCAGCAGCTTTGGGACCTTGGGGGGAACCAAAAACATTCAGTACTTC
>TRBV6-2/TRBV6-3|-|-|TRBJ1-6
CASSHPRHSPLHF
TGTGCCAGCAGTCACCCGAGGCATTCACCCCTCCACTTT
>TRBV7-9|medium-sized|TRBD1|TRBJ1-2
CASTSTGTNYGYTF
TGTGCCAGCACCTCGACAGGGACTAACTATGGCTACACCTTC
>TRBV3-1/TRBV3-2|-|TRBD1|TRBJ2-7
CASSQGTGLAYEQYF
TGTGCCAGCAGCCAAGGGACAGGGTTGGCATACGAGCAGTACTTC
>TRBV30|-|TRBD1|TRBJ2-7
CAWSRTSGGTNKQYF
TGTGCCTGGAGCCGCACATCAGGGGGAACGAATAAGCAGTACTTC
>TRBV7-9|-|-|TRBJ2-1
CASSLTASYNEQFF
TGTGCCAGCAGCTTAACGGCTAGCTACAATGAGCAGTTCTTC
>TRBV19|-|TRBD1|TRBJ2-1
CASSIRGRFNEQFF
TGTGCCAGTAGTATAAGGGGGCGCTTTAATGAGCAGTTCTTC
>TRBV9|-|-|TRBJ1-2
CASSPRTGGNYGYTF
TGTGCCAGCAGCCCCAGGACGGGGGGAAACTATGGCTACACCTTC
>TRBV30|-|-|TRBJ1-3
CAWSATRQSTGNTIYF
TGTGCCTGGAGTGCGACTAGACAGAGTACTGGAAACACCATATATTTT
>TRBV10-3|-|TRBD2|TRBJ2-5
CAISPGRTGETQYF
TGTGCCATCAGTCCCGGGAGGACGGGAGAGACCCAGTACTTC
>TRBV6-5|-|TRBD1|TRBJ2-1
CASKQGDEQFF
TGTGCCAGCAAACAGGGGGACGAGCAGTTCTTC
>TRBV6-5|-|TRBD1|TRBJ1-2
CASSQGPTGGYGYTF
TGTGCCAGCAGCCAAGGGCCGACAGGGGGCTATGGCTACACCTTC
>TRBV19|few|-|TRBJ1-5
CASSAQGRGNQPQHF
TGTGCCAGTAGTGCACAGGGACGGGGCAATCAGCCCCAGCATTTT
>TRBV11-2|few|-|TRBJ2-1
CASSQNEQFF
TGTGCCAGCAGCCAGAATGAGCAGTTCTTC
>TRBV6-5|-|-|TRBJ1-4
CASSSLRQATNEKLFF
TGTGCCAGCAGTTCCCTTCGACAGGCAACTAATGAAAAACTGTTTTTT
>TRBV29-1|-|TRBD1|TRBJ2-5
CSVEGDSQETQYF
TGCAGCGTTGAAGGGGACAGCCAAGAGACCCAGTACTTC
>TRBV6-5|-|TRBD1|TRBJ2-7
CASSYTGQSYEQYF
TGTGCCAGCAGTTACACGGGACAGAGCTACGAGCAGTACTTC
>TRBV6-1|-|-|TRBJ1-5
CASSDLSNQPQHF
TGTGCCAGCAGTGATCTAAGCAATCAGCCCCAGCATTTT
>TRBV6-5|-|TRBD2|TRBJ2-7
CATRGSPYEQYF
TGTGCCACACGCGGGAGCCCGTACGAGCAGTACTTC
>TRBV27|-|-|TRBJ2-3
CASSLQGRSTDTQYF
TGTGCCAGCTCCCTACAGGGCAGAAGCACAGATACGCAGTATTTT
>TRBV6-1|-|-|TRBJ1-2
CASSDPAQGYYGYTF
TGTGCCAGCAGTGACCCGGCACAGGGTTACTATGGCTACACCTTC
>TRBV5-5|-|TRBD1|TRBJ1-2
CASSLRDRDFNYGYTF
TGTGCCAGCAGCTTAAGGGACAGGGATTTTAACTATGGCTACACCTTC
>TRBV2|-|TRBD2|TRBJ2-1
CASIGRADVNEQFF
TGTGCCAGCATCGGGAGGGCCGATGTCAATGAGCAGTTCTTC
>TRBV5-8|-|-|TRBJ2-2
CASSWSRGANTGELFF
TGTGCCAGCAGCTGGAGCAGGGGGGCGAACACCGGGGAGCTGTTTTTT
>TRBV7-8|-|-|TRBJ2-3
CASSPRGRSIRDTQYF
TGTGCCAGCAGCCCGCGGGGGCGGTCTATTCGCGATACGCAGTATTTT